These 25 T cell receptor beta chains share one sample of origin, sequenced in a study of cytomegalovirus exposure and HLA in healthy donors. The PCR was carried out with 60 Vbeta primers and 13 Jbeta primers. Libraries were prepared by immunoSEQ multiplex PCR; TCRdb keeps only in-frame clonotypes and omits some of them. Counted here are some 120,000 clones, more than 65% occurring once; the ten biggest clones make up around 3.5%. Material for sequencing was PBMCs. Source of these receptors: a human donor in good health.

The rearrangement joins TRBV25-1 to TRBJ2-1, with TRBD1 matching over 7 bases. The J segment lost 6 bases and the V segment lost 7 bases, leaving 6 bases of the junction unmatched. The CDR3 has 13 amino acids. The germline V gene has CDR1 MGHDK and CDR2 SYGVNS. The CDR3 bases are TGTGCCAGCATGACGGCAGGGGGCAATGAGCAGTTCTTC. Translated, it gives CASMTAGGNEQFF.

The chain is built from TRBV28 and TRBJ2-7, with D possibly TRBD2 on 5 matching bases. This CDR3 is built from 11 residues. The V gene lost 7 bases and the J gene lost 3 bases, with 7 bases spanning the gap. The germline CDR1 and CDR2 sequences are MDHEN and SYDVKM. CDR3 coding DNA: TGTGCCAGCAATGCGGGCTACGAGCAGTACTTC. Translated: CASNAGYEQYF.

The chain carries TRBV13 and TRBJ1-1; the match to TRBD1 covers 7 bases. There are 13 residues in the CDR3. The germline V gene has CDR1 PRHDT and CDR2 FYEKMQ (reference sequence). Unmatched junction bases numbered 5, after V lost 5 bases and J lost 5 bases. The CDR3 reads CASSPNRGTEAFF. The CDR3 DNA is TGTGCCAGCAGCCCGAACAGGGGAACTGAAGCTTTCTTT.

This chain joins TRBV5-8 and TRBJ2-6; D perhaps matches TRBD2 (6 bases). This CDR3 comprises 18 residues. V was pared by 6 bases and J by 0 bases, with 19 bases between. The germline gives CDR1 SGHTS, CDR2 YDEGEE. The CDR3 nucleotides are TGTGCCAGCATCACGTCCGGGACTTCTGTCTCTGGGGCCAACGTCCTGACTTTC. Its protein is CASITSGTSVSGANVLTF.

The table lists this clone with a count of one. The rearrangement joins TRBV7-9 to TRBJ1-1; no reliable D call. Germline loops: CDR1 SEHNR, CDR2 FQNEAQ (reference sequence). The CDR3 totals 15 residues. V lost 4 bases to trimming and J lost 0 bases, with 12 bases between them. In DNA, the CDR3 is TGTGCCAGCAGCTCGCCAGCCGACATGAACACTGAAGCTTTCTTT. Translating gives CASSSPADMNTEAFF.

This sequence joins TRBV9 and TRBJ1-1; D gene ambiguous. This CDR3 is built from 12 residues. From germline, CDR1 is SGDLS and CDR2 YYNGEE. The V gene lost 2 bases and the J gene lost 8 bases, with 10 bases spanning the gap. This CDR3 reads CASSVDRGEAFF. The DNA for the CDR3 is TGTGCCAGCAGCGTTGACCGCGGGGAAGCTTTCTTT.

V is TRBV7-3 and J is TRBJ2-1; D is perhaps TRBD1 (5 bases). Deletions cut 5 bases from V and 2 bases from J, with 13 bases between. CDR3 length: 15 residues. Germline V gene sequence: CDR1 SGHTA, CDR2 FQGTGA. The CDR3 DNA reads TGTGCCAGCAGCATCGGCCAGGGCCCCTACAATGAGCAGTTCTTC. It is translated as CASSIGQGPYNEQFF. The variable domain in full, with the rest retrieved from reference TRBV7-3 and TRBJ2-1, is GAGVSQTPSNKVTEKGKYVELRCDPISGHTALYWYRQSLGQGPEFLIYFQGTGAADDSGLPNDRFFAVRPEGSVSTLKIQRTERGDSAVYLCASSIGQGPYNEQFFGPGTRLTVL.

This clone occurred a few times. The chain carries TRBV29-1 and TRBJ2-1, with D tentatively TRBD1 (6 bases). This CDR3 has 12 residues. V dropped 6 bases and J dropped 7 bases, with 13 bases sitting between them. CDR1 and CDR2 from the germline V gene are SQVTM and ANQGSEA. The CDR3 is CSVQGLGNEQFF. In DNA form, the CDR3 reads TGCAGCGTACAGGGATTAGGGAATGAGCAGTTCTTC.

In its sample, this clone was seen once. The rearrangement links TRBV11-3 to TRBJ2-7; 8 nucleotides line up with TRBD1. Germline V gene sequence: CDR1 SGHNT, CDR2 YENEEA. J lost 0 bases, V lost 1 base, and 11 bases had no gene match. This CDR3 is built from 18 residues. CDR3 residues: CASSLVSWGQAASYEQYF. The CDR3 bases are TGTGCCAGCAGCTTAGTGAGCTGGGGACAGGCCGCCTCCTACGAGCAGTACTTC. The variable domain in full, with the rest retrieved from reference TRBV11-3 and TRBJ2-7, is EAGVVQSPRYKIIEKKQPVAFWCNPISGHNTLYWYLQNLGQGPELLIRYENEEAVDDSQLPKDRFSAERLKGVDSTLKIQPAELGDSAVYLCASSLVSWGQAASYEQYFGPGTRLTVT.

The CDR3 DNA is TGTGCCAGCAGCGCCCGCCCGAACAGGGGGTCCGGGGAGCTGTTTTTT. It codes for CASSARPNRGSGELFF. V is TRBV9 and J is TRBJ2-2, with TRBD1 matching 8 bases. V dropped 3 bases and J dropped 6; count of bases not matched to a gene: 10. The length of the CDR3 is 16 residues. Germline V gene data show CDR1 as SGDLS and CDR2 as YYNGEE.

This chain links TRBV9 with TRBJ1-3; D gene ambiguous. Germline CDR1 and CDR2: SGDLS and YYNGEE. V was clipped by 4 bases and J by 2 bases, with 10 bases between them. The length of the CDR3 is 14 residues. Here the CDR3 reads CASSRRSPGNTIYF. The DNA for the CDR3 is TGTGCCAGCAGCCGGCGGAGCCCTGGAAACACCATATATTTT. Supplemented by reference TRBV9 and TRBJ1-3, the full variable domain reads DSGVTQTPKHLITATGQRVTLRCSPRSGDLSVYWYQQSLDQGLQFLIQYYNGEERAKGNILERFSAQQFPDLHSELNLSSLELGDSALYFCASSRRSPGNTIYFGEGSWLTVV.

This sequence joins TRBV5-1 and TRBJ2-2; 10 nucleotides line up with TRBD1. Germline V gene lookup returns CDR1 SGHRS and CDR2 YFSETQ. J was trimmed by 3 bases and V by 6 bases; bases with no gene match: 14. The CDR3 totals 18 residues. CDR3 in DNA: TGCGCCAGCATCTACATTATCACGGGACAGGGGTACACCGGGGAGCTGTTTTTT. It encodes CASIYIITGQGYTGELFF.

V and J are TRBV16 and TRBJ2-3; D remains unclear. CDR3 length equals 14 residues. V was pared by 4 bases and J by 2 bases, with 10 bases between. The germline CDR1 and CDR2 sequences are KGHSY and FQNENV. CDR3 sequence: CASSPPSLTDTQYF. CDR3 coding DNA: TGTGCCAGCAGCCCCCCCTCACTCACAGATACGCAGTATTTT.

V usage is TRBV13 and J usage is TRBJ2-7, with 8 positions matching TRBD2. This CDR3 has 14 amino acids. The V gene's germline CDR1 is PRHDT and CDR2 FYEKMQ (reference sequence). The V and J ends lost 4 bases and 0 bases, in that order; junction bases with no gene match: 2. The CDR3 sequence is CASSSTSDSYEQYF. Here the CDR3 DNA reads TGTGCCAGCAGCTCGACTAGCGACTCCTACGAGCAGTACTTC.

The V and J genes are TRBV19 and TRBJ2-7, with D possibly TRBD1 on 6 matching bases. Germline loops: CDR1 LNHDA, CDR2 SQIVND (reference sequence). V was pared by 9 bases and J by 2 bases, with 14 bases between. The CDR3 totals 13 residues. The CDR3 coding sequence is TGTGCCAGCCAGGACAGATTTGCCTACGAGCAGTACTTC. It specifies CASQDRFAYEQYF. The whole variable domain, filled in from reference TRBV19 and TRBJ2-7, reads DGGITQSPKYLFRKEGQNVTLSCEQNLNHDAMYWYRQDPGQGLRLIYYSQIVNDFQKGDIAEGYSVSREKKESFPLTVTSAQKNPTAFYLCASQDRFAYEQYFGPGTRLTVT.

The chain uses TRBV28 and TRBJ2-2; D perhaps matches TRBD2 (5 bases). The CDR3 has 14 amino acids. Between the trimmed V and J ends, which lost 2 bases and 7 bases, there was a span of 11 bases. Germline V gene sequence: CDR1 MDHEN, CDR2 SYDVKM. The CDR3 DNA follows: TGTGCCAGCAGTTTACCGGAGAGGGTCGGGGAGCTGTTTTTT. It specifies CASSLPERVGELFF.

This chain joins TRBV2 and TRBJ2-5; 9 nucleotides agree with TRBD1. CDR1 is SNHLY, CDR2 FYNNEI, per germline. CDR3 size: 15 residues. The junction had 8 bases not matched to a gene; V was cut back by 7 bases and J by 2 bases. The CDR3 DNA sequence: TGTGCCAGCAAACGGGACAGGGAGGGTCAAGAGACCCAGTACTTC. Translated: CASKRDREGQETQYF.

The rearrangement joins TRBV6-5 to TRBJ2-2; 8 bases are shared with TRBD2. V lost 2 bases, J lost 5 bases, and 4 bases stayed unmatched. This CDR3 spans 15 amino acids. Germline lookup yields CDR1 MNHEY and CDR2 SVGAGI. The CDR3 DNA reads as TGTGCCAGCAGTTACGTTGGCGGGAGGACCGGGGAGCTGTTTTTT. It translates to CASSYVGGRTGELFF.

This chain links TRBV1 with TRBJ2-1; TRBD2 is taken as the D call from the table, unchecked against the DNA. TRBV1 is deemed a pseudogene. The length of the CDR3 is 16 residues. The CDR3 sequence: CTSSQDSSGKRNEQFF. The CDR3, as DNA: TGCACCAGCAGCCAAGATTCCAGCGGGAAGCGCAATGAGCAGTTCTTC.

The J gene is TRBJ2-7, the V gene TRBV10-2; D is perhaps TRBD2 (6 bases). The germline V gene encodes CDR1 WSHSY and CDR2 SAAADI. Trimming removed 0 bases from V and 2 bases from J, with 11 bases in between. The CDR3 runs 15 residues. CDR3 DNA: TGCGCCAGCAGTGAGTCGAGCGGAGGGGCCTACGAGCAGTACTTC. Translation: CASSESSGGAYEQYF.

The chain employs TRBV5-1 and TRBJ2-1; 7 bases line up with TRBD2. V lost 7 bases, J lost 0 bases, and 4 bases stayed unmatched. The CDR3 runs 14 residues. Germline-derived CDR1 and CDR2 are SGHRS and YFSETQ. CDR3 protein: CASAGVSSYNEQFF. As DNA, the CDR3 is TGCGCCAGCGCGGGAGTTTCCTCCTACAATGAGCAGTTCTTC.

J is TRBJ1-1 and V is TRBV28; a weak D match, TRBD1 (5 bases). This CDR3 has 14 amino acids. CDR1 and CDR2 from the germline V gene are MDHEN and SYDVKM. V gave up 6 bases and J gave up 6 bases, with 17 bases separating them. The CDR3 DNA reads TGTGCCAGCAGGGCCCCCAAGACGGGGGCTGAAGCTTTCTTT. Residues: CASRAPKTGAEAFF.

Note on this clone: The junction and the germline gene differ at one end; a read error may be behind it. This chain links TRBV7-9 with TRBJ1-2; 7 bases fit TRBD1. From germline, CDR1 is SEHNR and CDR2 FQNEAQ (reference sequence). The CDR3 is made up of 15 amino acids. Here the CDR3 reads CSSSFNTGEGNGYTF. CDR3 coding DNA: TGTTCCAGCAGCTTTAATACAGGGGAAGGGAATGGCTACACCTTC.

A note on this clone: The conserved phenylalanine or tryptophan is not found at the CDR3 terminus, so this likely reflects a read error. Here the CDR3 reads CASIINRASNQPQHS. The DNA for the CDR3 is TGCGCCAGCATCATCAACCGAGCTAGCAATCAGCCCCAGCATTCT. This chain joins TRBV10-1 and TRBJ1-5; D not certain. Between the trimmed V and J ends, which lost 7 bases and 0 bases, there was a span of 13 bases. The length of the CDR3 is 15 residues. The germline CDR1 and CDR2 sequences are WNHNN and SYGVQD (reference sequence).

CDR3 DNA: TGCAGCGTTGAAGGGACTAGCGGTAGCTCCTACAATGAGCAGTTCTTC. Translation gives CSVEGTSGSSYNEQFF. This chain uses TRBV29-1 with TRBJ2-1, with TRBD2 matching 10 bases. The V and J ends lost 1 base and 0 bases, in that order; junction bases with no gene match: 3. The CDR3 has 16 amino acids. The germline V gene encodes CDR1 SQVTM and CDR2 ANQGSEA.